These 13 T cell receptor beta chains share one sample of origin, sequenced in a study of blood T cell repertoires in COVID-19. The data were produced by immunoSEQ multiplex PCR, yet TCRdb's version contains in-frame clones alone and is incomplete. The sample has hundreds of thousands of clones, over 75% seen once; the top ten hold 10% to 15%. Sequencing input: peripheral blood. The receptors originated from a human donor in a cohort sampled during active COVID-19.

CDR3 protein: CASRGQGSWGYTF. Written as DNA, the CDR3 is TGTGCCAGCAGAGGACAGGGTTCTTGGGGCTACACCTTC. The chain links TRBV25-1 to TRBJ1-2; 8 nucleotides line up with TRBD1. Germline CDR1 MGHDK, CDR2 SYGVNS. The V and J ends lost 6 bases and 8 bases, in that order; junction bases with no gene match: 8. The CDR3 sequence is 13 residues long.

This chain's CDR3 is CASSKLSSPALTYLAGGTDQYF. CDR3 bases: TGTGCCAGCAGTAAACTATCCTCCCCGGCCCTAACCTACCTAGCGGGGGGGACTGATCAGTACTTC. This chain uses TRBV27 with TRBJ2-7, with 12 positions matching TRBD2. CDR1 and CDR2 from the germline V gene are MNHEY and SMNVEV (reference sequence). Unmatched junction bases numbered 33, after V lost 5 bases and J lost 10 bases. This CDR3 comprises 22 residues.

This clone was observed once. The chain links TRBV18 to TRBJ2-5, with TRBD1 as a possible D gene (6 bases). This CDR3 comprises 14 residues. CDR1 is KGHSH and CDR2 is LQKENI in the germline V gene. Trimming took 2 bases from V and 4 from J, leaving 11 bases between them. The CDR3 loop is CASSPGGAIETQYF. Here the CDR3 DNA reads TGTGCCAGCTCACCAGGGGGCGCAATAGAGACCCAGTACTTC.

The V and J genes are TRBV9 and TRBJ2-7; the D is unclear. The CDR3 loop spans 13 amino acids. Between the trimmed V and J ends, which lost 4 bases and 3 bases, there was a span of 11 bases. From germline, CDR1 is SGDLS and CDR2 YYNGEE. CDR3 sequence: CASSLDPGYEQYF. CDR3 bases: TGTGCCAGCAGCCTAGACCCCGGCTACGAGCAGTACTTC.

The rearrangement uses TRBV5-6 and TRBJ1-6; 9 bases are a match to TRBD1. In germline, CDR1 is SGHDT, CDR2 YYEEEE. CDR3 length: 15 amino acids. Unmatched junction bases numbered 9, after V lost 5 bases and J lost 9 bases. This CDR3 is CASRRGQGYGSPLHF. The CDR3 nucleotides are TGTGCCAGCAGGCGTGGACAGGGGTACGGTTCACCCCTCCACTTT.

This chain links TRBV7-2 with TRBJ2-5; 13 bases fit TRBD2. The CDR3 runs 16 residues. J was trimmed by 5 bases and V by 5 bases; bases with no gene match: 8. In germline, CDR1 is SGHTA, CDR2 FQGNSA. CDR3 nucleotide sequence: TGTGCCAGCAGCCCCCGGACTAGCGGGAGAGAGGAGACCCAGTACTTC. This gives the protein CASSPRTSGREETQYF. Full variable domain (rest looked up from reference TRBV7-2 and TRBJ2-5): GAGVSQSPSNKVTEKGKDVELRCDPISGHTALYWYRQSLGQGLEFLIYFQGNSAPDKSGLPSDRFSAERTGGSVSTLTIQRTQQEDSAVYLCASSPRTSGREETQYFGPGTRLLVL.

The V and J genes are TRBV7-9 and TRBJ2-1; TRBD2 matches 15 bases. With V trimmed by 6 bases and J by 8 bases, 8 bases remained unmatched. The CDR3 extends over 16 amino acids. Germline loops: CDR1 SEHNR, CDR2 FQNEAQ (reference sequence). Written as DNA, the CDR3 is TGTGCCAGCAGAACCGGGACTAGCGGGAGGAGTCATGAGCAGTTCTTC. Amino acids: CASRTGTSGRSHEQFF. Looking up the rest from reference TRBV7-9 and TRBJ2-1 gives the full variable domain: DTGVSQNPRHKITKRGQNVTFRCDPISEHNRLYWYRQTLGQGPEFLTYFQNEAQLEKSRLLSDRFSAERPKGSFSTLEIQRTEQGDSAMYLCASRTGTSGRSHEQFFGPGTRLTVL.

The chain uses TRBV21-1 and TRBJ2-7; no DNA check was done on the table's D call, TRBD1. TRBV21-1 is shown as a pseudogene. The CDR3 runs to 15 residues. The CDR3 loop is CASSRRQGGSYEQYF. The CDR3 nucleotides are TGTGCCAGCAGCAGACGACAGGGGGGATCCTACGAGCAGTACTTC.

The chain has TRBV2 and TRBJ2-1, with TRBD2 identical over 8 bases. The CDR3 consists of 13 residues. V lost 8 bases to trimming and J lost 6 bases; unmatched junction nucleotides: 6. CDR1 and CDR2 (germline): SNHLY, FYNNEI. Here the CDR3 reads CASRAGGSNEQFF. DNA for the CDR3: TGTGCCAGCCGCGCGGGAGGAAGCAATGAGCAGTTCTTC.

The rearrangement joins TRBV3-1 (or the pseudogene TRBV3-2) to TRBJ2-7, with a weak D call TRBD2 (7 bases). The CDR3 extends over 15 amino acids. Germline V gene sequence: CDR1 LGHDT, CDR2 YNNKEL (reference sequence). Trimming removed 4 bases from V and 2 bases from J, with 15 bases in between. The CDR3 loop reads CASSPGRGVTYEQYF. Written as DNA, the CDR3 is TGTGCCAGCAGCCCGGGGAGGGGGGTTACCTACGAGCAGTACTTC.

Of note for this clone: The sample has other DNA sequences that encode this CDR3 too. The chain combines TRBV5-4 with TRBJ2-3; possibly TRBD2 for D (5 bases). The V end lost 0 bases, the J end lost 0 bases, and 8 bases lay between the germline ends. Germline assignment: CDR1 SGHNT and CDR2 YYREEE (reference sequence). This CDR3 spans 15 amino acids. CDR3 DNA: TGTGCCAGCAGCTTGGCGGGCGGGAGCACAGATACGCAGTATTTT. Encoded protein: CASSLAGGSTDTQYF. Full variable domain (outside the CDR3, taken from reference TRBV5-4 and TRBJ2-3): ETGVTQSPTHLIKTRGQQVTLRCSSQSGHNTVSWYQQALGQGPQFIFQYYREEENGRGNFPPRFSGLQFPNYSSELNVNALELDDSALYLCASSLAGGSTDTQYFGPGTRLTVL.

The V call is TRBV21-1, the J call TRBJ2-1; the table's D call, TRBD1, was not checked against the DNA. TRBV21-1 is tagged as a pseudogene. This CDR3 is 16 amino acids long. The CDR3 DNA reads as TGTGCCAGCAGCAAAAAGGGGACAGGGGCATACAATGAGCAGTTCTTC. It specifies CASSKKGTGAYNEQFF.

This rearrangement joins TRBV27 to TRBJ1-1, with D possibly TRBD1 on 6 matching bases. V shed 9 bases and J shed 10 bases, with 15 bases lying between them. CDR3 size: 11 residues. Germline lookup yields CDR1 MNHEY and CDR2 SMNVEV (reference sequence). CDR3 nucleotides: TGTGCCAGTCACCAGGGGACCGGAGCTTTCTTT. Protein product: CASHQGTGAFF.